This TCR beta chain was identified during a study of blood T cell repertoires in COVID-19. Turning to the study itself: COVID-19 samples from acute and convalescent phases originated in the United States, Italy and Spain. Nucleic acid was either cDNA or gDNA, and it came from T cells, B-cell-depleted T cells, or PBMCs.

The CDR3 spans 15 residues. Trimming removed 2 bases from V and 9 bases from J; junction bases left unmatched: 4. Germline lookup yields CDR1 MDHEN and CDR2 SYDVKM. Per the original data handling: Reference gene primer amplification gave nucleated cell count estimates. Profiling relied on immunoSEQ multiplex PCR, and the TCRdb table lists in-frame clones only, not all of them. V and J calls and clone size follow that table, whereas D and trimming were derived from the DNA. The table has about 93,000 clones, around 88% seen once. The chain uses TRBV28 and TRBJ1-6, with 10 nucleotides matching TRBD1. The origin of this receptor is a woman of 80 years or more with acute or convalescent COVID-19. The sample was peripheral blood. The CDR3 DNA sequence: TGTGCCAGCAGTTTAACGGGACAGGGGACTTCACCCCTCCACTTT. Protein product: CASSLTGQGTSPLHF.